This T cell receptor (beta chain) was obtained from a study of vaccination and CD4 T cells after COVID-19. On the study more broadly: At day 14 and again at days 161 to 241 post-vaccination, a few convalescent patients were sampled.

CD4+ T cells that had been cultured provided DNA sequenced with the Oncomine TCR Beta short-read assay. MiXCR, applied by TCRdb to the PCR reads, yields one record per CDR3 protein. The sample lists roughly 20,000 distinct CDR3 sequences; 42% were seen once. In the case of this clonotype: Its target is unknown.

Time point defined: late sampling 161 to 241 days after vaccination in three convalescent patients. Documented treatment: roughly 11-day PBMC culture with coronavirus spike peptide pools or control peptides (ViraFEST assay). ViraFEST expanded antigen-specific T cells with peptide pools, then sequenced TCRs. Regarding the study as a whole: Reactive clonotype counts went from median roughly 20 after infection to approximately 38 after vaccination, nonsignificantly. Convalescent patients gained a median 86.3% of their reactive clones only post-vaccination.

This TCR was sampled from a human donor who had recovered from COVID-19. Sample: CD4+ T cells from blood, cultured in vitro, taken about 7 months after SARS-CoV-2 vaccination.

The CDR3 nucleotides are TGTGCCAGCAGCTTGGGGCAGGGGAAGAACACTGAAGCTTTCTTT. Its protein is CASSLGQGKNTEAFF. V and J are TRBV5-4 and TRBJ1-1; maybe TRBD1 (6 bases). CDR3 length: 15 residues. In germline, CDR1 is SGHNT, CDR2 YYREEE (reference sequence). Deletions cut 0 bases from V and 1 base from J, with 10 bases between.